This T cell receptor (beta chain) was identified in a study of OX40 agonist ivuxolimab in advanced cancers. For the study at large: Allowance was made for prior anti-PD-1, anti-PD-L1 or anti-CTLA-4 therapy, and approximately 40% had some. Three patients showed partial responses: one hepatocellular carcinoma and two cutaneous melanoma cases.

Assay used: immunoSEQ multiplex PCR; TCRdb lists only in-frame clones, some missing. The sample lists tens of thousands of clones; 75% to 90% were seen once. CDR1 LGHNA and CDR2 YNFKEQ come from the germline V gene. With 2 bases removed from V and 2 bases from J, the gap between germline ends came to 12 bases. The CDR3 is 16 residues long. The V call is TRBV4-2, the J call TRBJ2-2; D perhaps matches TRBD2 (6 bases). The sample consisted of CD4+ or CD8+ T cells sorted from blood, taken in a trial of the OX40 agonist ivuxolimab. The sequence derives from an adult with an advanced solid tumor such as melanoma, head and neck, liver or kidney cancer. The CDR3 region is CASSQLSGSNTGELFF. The CDR3 bases are TGTGCCAGCAGCCAATTGAGCGGGTCTAACACCGGGGAGCTGTTTTTT.